These 30 T cell receptor beta chains came from one sample sequenced in a study of yellow fever vaccine responses in identical twins. TCRdb re-called the RT-PCR reads through MiXCR, storing one row per CDR3 protein. The table lists over a thousand distinct CDR3 sequences, 80% to 90% of them singletons. Sequenced material: T cells from blood (PBMCs), unsorted or a sorted subset (not recorded which), taken before or after yellow fever vaccination (not recorded which). The receptor source for this set is a female donor who received the yellow fever vaccine.

The V call is TRBV11-1, the J call TRBJ2-7; 11 bases match TRBD2. After removal of 4 bases from V and 1 base from J, the junction contained 15 bases not matched to a gene. Germline V gene lookup returns CDR1 SGHAT and CDR2 FQDESV (reference sequence). The CDR3 is 19 residues long. CDR3 in DNA: TGTGCCAGCAGCTGGTCTAGCGGGAGGTCCCCCTCGGTATCCTACGAGCAGTACTTC. Residues: CASSWSSGRSPSVSYEQYF. Combining the CDR3 with reference TRBV11-1 and TRBJ2-7 gives the whole variable domain EAEVAQSPRYKITEKSQAVAFWCDPISGHATLYWYRQILGQGPELLVQFQDESVVDDSQLPKDRFSAERLKGVDSTLKIQPAELGDSAMYLCASSWSSGRSPSVSYEQYFGPGTRLTVT.

The chain combines TRBV19 with TRBJ2-2; 10 nucleotides align to TRBD2. The CDR3 totals 16 residues. V dropped 7 bases and J dropped 5; count of bases not matched to a gene: 10. Germline CDR1 LNHDA, CDR2 SQIVND (reference sequence). The CDR3 nucleotides read TGTGCCAGTACCATGGTGATAGCGGGGGGTACCGGGGAGCTGTTTTTT. This codes for CASTMVIAGGTGELFF.

The V gene is TRBV15, the J gene TRBJ2-1; TRBD1 is a possible D gene (6 bases). Trimming pared 5 bases from V and 1 base from J, leaving 21 bases between. The CDR3 has 18 residues. The germline V gene has CDR1 LNHNV and CDR2 YYDKDF (reference sequence). The CDR3 nucleotides read TGTGCCACCAGCCCCCGGGACATCGGCCTCCATTCCTACAATGAGCAGTTCTTC. This translates into CATSPRDIGLHSYNEQFF.

The rearrangement uses TRBV11-1 and TRBJ2-7; possible D gene TRBD2, 5 bases. This CDR3 spans 13 amino acids. Trimming took 5 bases from V and 4 from J, leaving 12 bases between them. Germline V gene sequence: CDR1 SGHAT, CDR2 FQDESV (reference sequence). The CDR3 sequence: CASSPTSGYEQYV. The CDR3 DNA reads TGTGCCAGCAGCCCGACGTCGGGATACGAGCAGTACGTC.

This rearrangement joins TRBV5-1 to TRBJ2-3; 11 bases are shared with TRBD2. Per germline, CDR1 SGHRS and CDR2 YFSETQ. CDR3 size: 17 residues. The J segment lost 4 bases and the V segment lost 0 bases, leaving 7 bases of the junction unmatched. This CDR3 is CASSLVTSGRGADTQYF. DNA for the CDR3: TGCGCCAGCAGCTTGGTTACTAGCGGGAGAGGGGCAGATACGCAGTATTTT.

The V and J genes are TRBV10-3 and TRBJ1-1; D not certain. In germline, CDR1 is ENHRY, CDR2 SYGVKD. Trimming pared 3 bases from V and 7 bases from J, leaving 6 bases between. The CDR3 runs to 11 residues. CDR3 region: CAISEMGEAFF. The CDR3 DNA reads TGTGCCATCAGTGAAATGGGTGAAGCTTTCTTT.

This clonotype was observed once. The rearrangement joins TRBV11-1 to TRBJ2-6, with D tentatively TRBD2 (6 bases). The CDR3 has 17 residues. Germline V lookup: CDR1 SGHAT, CDR2 FQDESV (reference sequence). The V end was cut by 7 bases, the J end by 1 base, with 17 bases between. The CDR3 region is CASIRFGGGSGANVLTF. The CDR3 bases are TGTGCCAGCATCCGGTTCGGTGGAGGGTCTGGGGCCAACGTCCTGACTTTC.

The rearrangement links TRBV12-3 or TRBV12-4 to TRBJ2-5; D perhaps matches TRBD2 (6 bases). V was pared by 3 bases and J by 5 bases, with 13 bases between. This CDR3 is built from 14 residues. The CDR3 nucleotides read TGTGCCAGCAGTTTTTTGCGGGGTTCGGAGACCCAGTACTTC. Encoded protein: CASSFLRGSETQYF.

The chain couples TRBV6-7 to TRBJ2-7; no clear D. TRBV6-7 is classed as an ORF, of uncertain function. This CDR3 is 16 amino acids long. Trimming took 0 bases from V and 1 from J, leaving 13 bases between them. This chain's CDR3 is CASSYSFLGMSYEQYF. CDR3 DNA: TGTGCCAGCAGTTACTCGTTTCTGGGAATGTCCTACGAGCAGTACTTC.

This clonotype has a single count. This chain connects TRBV11-2 to TRBJ2-5; D is ambiguous. This CDR3 has 12 residues. The V end was cut by 3 bases, the J end by 1 base, with 3 bases between. Germline V gene data show CDR1 as SGHAT and CDR2 as FQNNGV. This chain's CDR3 is CASSFVQETQYF. The CDR3 DNA follows: TGTGCCAGCAGCTTTGTCCAAGAGACCCAGTACTTC.

This chain connects TRBV7-3 to TRBJ2-7, with a weak D call TRBD1 (7 bases). V was cut by 5 bases and J by 6 bases, with 11 bases left in between. CDR1 and CDR2 from the germline V gene are SGHTA and FQGTGA. This CDR3 is 12 amino acids long. The CDR3 nucleotides read TGTGCCAGCAGCGCCCAGGGGGGCGAGCAGTACTTC. Its translation is CASSAQGGEQYF. The entire variable domain, with the rest obtained from reference TRBV7-3 and TRBJ2-7, is as follows: GAGVSQTPSNKVTEKGKYVELRCDPISGHTALYWYRQSLGQGPEFLIYFQGTGAADDSGLPNDRFFAVRPEGSVSTLKIQRTERGDSAVYLCASSAQGGEQYFGPGTRLTVT.

V usage is TRBV7-9 and J usage is TRBJ2-5; no firm D call. This CDR3 comprises 11 residues. Trimming shortened V by 5 bases and J by 9 bases, and 10 bases separated the two germline ends. Germline-derived CDR1 and CDR2 are SEHNR and FQNEAQ (reference sequence). CDR3 residues: CASSNGLAQYF. Here the CDR3 DNA reads TGTGCCAGCAGCAACGGGTTGGCCCAGTACTTC.

The chain carries TRBV5-5 and TRBJ2-7; 8 nucleotides match TRBD1. V was clipped by 2 bases and J by 1 base; unmatched bases: 8. The germline V gene has CDR1 SGHKS and CDR2 YYEKEE (reference sequence). CDR3 size: 16 residues. In nucleotides, the CDR3 is TGTGCCAGCAGCTTCCCGGTACAGGGGGTGTCCTACGAGCAGTACGTC. Its protein is CASSFPVQGVSYEQYV.

This clonotype was recorded once. The chain is built from TRBV11-1 and TRBJ2-5, with D unclear. Germline loops: CDR1 SGHAT, CDR2 FQDESV (reference sequence). The CDR3 sequence is 12 residues long. V gave up 7 bases and J gave up 2 bases, with 8 bases separating them. CDR3 DNA sequence: TGTGCCAGCACCCTAGTGCAAGAGACCCAGTACTTC. This sequence encodes CASTLVQETQYF.

The rearrangement uses TRBV11-2 and TRBJ1-6; D possibly corresponds to TRBD1 (6 bases). The germline V gene encodes CDR1 SGHAT and CDR2 FQNNGV. CDR3 length: 15 amino acids. Trimming stripped 7 bases from V and 7 bases from J, with 17 bases between. CDR3 coding DNA: TGTGCCAGCACCCTGGCAGGACAGCTCAATTCACCCCTCCACTTT. Translating gives CASTLAGQLNSPLHF.

The chain is built from TRBV5-1 and TRBJ1-6; D unclear. This CDR3 has 18 residues. Trimming took 1 base from V and 8 from J, leaving 22 bases between them. Germline V gene sequence: CDR1 SGHRS, CDR2 YFSETQ. In DNA, the CDR3 is TGCGCCAGCAGCTTGTATTCTGCAGGACTCCCGCCGGATTCACCCCTCCACTTT. Protein product: CASSLYSAGLPPDSPLHF.

The sample holds one count of this clonotype. The chain employs TRBV15 and TRBJ1-4; D perhaps matches TRBD1 (5 bases). The ends were cut back, 0 bases at V and 5 bases at J, with 16 bases in the middle. The CDR3 sequence is 17 residues long. Germline lookup yields CDR1 LNHNV and CDR2 YYDKDF (reference sequence). CDR3 residues: CATSRESWRGPNEKLFF. CDR3 in DNA: TGTGCCACCAGCAGAGAAAGTTGGAGGGGTCCGAATGAAAAACTGTTTTTT.

V and J are TRBV15 and TRBJ2-3; tentative D call: TRBD1 (6 bases). The CDR3 is 17 amino acids. Germline values: CDR1 LNHNV, CDR2 YYDKDF (reference sequence). V was cut by 2 bases and J by 4 bases, with 19 bases left in between. CDR3 region: CATSRLQGGTAADTQYF. Written as DNA, the CDR3 is TGTGCCACCAGCAGACTCCAAGGGGGAACCGCAGCAGATACGCAGTATTTT.

The chain combines TRBV5-6 with TRBJ2-3; perhaps D is TRBD1 or TRBD2 (5 bases each). The CDR3 covers 17 residues. With 1 base removed from V and 3 bases from J, the gap between germline ends came to 18 bases. Germline-derived CDR1 and CDR2 are SGHDT and YYEEEE. The CDR3 loop reads CASSLTGSRGSTDTQYF. CDR3 DNA: TGTGCCAGCAGCTTGACAGGCAGCCGGGGCTCAACAGATACGCAGTATTTT.

This rearrangement joins TRBV15 to TRBJ1-5, with D uncertain. V was cut by 0 bases and J by 4 bases, with 10 bases left in between. CDR1 is LNHNV and CDR2 is YYDKDF in the germline V gene (reference sequence). The CDR3 is 15 residues long. The CDR3 nucleotides read TGTGCCACCAGCAGAGATAATACCCTTAATCAGCCCCAGCATTTT. Its translation is CATSRDNTLNQPQHF.

CDR3 sequence (DNA): TGTGCCAGCAGCTTAGAACCAGCCTACAATGAGCAGTTCTTC. Its protein is CASSLEPAYNEQFF. The gene calls are TRBV11-2 and TRBJ2-1; D is uncertain. The germline V gene encodes CDR1 SGHAT and CDR2 FQNNGV. The CDR3 has 14 amino acids. V was trimmed by 0 bases and J by 2 bases, leaving 5 bases between them.

The rearrangement joins TRBV6-1 to TRBJ2-5, with 7 bases aligning to TRBD1. V shed 6 bases and J 7 bases; nucleotides not matched to a gene: 11. This CDR3 has 14 residues. The germline V gene has CDR1 MNHNS and CDR2 SASEGT. CDR3 bases: TGTGCCAGCAGCGGACAGGAGGTATTGGGGACCCAGTACTTC. This translates into CASSGQEVLGTQYF.

This clonotype was seen a few times. V is TRBV10-3 and J is TRBJ1-1; tentative D call: TRBD1 (5 bases). Germline CDR1 is ENHRY and CDR2 is SYGVKD. The CDR3 is made up of 12 amino acids. The germline V and J ends were trimmed by 11 bases and 0 bases, with 10 bases remaining between them. The DNA of the CDR3 is TGTGCCTCGCAGGGTATGAACACTGAAGCTTTCTTT. Its protein is CASQGMNTEAFF.

This clonotype was observed a few times. Its ends do not fully match the called genes, so a read error is possible. The chain combines TRBV7-7 with TRBJ2-5; 7 bases agree with TRBD1. Germline V gene lookup returns CDR1 SSHAT and CDR2 FNYEAQ (reference sequence). The CDR3 runs to 14 residues. This chain's CDR3 is CASSKTGQQETQYF. The DNA for the CDR3 is TGTGCTAGCAGCAAAACGGGACAGCAGGAGACCCAGTACTTC.

This rearrangement joins TRBV12-3 or TRBV12-4 to TRBJ2-3, with D possibly matching TRBD2 (7 bases). V lost 5 bases and J lost 1, with 10 bases in between. This CDR3 has 14 amino acids. The CDR3 DNA reads TGTGCCAGCAGTATAGGGGGGGGCACAGATACGCAGTATTTT. It is translated as CASSIGGGTDTQYF.

The chain combines TRBV5-6 with TRBJ1-2; 9 bases align to TRBD1. The CDR3 is 15 amino acids. Germline V lookup: CDR1 SGHDT, CDR2 YYEEEE. V was clipped by 7 bases and J by 4 bases; unmatched bases: 11. The CDR3 region is CASHRSGQGTYGYTF. CDR3 bases: TGTGCCAGCCACCGATCGGGACAGGGAACCTATGGCTACACCTTC.

This clonotype was detected only a few times. The V gene is TRBV2, the J gene TRBJ2-7; possible D gene TRBD2, 6 bases. V lost 5 bases and J lost 4, with 18 bases in between. There are 15 residues in the CDR3. Germline CDR1 is SNHLY and CDR2 is FYNNEI. The CDR3 reads CASSKQLVGGYEQYF. CDR3 nucleotides: TGTGCCAGCAGTAAACAGTTAGTCGGGGGTTACGAGCAGTACTTC. Filled out from reference TRBV2 and TRBJ2-7, the complete variable domain reads EPEVTQTPSHQVTQMGQEVILRCVPISNHLYFYWYRQILGQKVEFLVSFYNNEISEKSEIFDDQFSVERPDGSNFTLKIRSTKLEDSAMYFCASSKQLVGGYEQYFGPGTRLTVT.

The chain couples TRBV12-3 or TRBV12-4 to TRBJ2-1; 12 nucleotides match TRBD2. V was pared by 1 base and J by 9 bases, with 4 bases of the junction left unmatched. The CDR3 totals 15 residues. For the CDR3, the DNA is TGTGCCAGCAGTTTAGGGCTAGCGGGAGGGGGTGAGCAGTTCTTC. It codes for CASSLGLAGGGEQFF.

The V gene is TRBV5-1, the J gene TRBJ2-1; D could derive from TRBD1 or TRBD2 (5 bases each). Trimming took off 0 bases at V and 4 bases at J, with 17 bases between the two ends. The germline CDR1 and CDR2 sequences are SGHRS and YFSETQ. CDR3 length: 17 amino acids. The CDR3: CASSLVGLAAQYNEQFF. The CDR3 DNA sequence: TGCGCCAGCAGCTTGGTGGGGCTAGCAGCTCAATACAATGAGCAGTTCTTC.

The CDR3 is CASSTGTSGISYNEQFF. The CDR3 DNA reads TGCGCCAGCAGTACCGGGACTAGCGGGATCTCCTACAATGAGCAGTTCTTC. J is TRBJ2-1 and V is TRBV5-1, with 13 bases matching TRBD2. J was trimmed by 0 bases and V by 5 bases; bases with no gene match: 5. The CDR3 totals 17 residues. Germline CDR1 reads SGHRS; CDR2 reads YFSETQ.